Below are 21 T cell receptor beta chains sequenced from a single sample in a study of cytomegalovirus exposure and HLA in healthy donors. Primers: 60 Vbeta forward and 13 Jbeta reverse. Clones were read by immunoSEQ multiplex PCR, and TCRdb kept only the in-frame ones, dropping some. The sample consists of more than 100,000 clones, approximately 76% of them appearing once. Material: PBMCs. The receptors were sampled from a man between 60 and 75 years old in good health and CMV-seropositive.

This chain joins TRBV29-1 and TRBJ1-1; D is ambiguous. Trimming removed 7 bases at V and 1 base at J, with 10 bases between. This CDR3 spans 12 amino acids. In germline, CDR1 is SQVTM, CDR2 ANQGSEA. The DNA of the CDR3 is TGCAGCGCTAGGGAGGGGAACACTGAAGCTTTCTTT. This translates into CSAREGNTEAFF.

J is TRBJ1-5 and V is TRBV6-1; TRBD1 is a possible D gene (5 bases). Germline V CDR1 and CDR2: MNHNS, SASEGT. The V and J ends lost 10 bases and 2 bases respectively, with 12 bases between them. The CDR3 spans 13 residues. The DNA for the CDR3 is TGTGCCACTCTTGAACAGGGCAATCAGCCCCAGCATTTT. This gives the protein CATLEQGNQPQHF.

Details on this clone: One end of the junction varies from germline; a read error may be responsible. The V call is TRBV7-9, the J call TRBJ2-1; 7 bases agree with TRBD2. Germline CDR1 is SEHNR and CDR2 is FQNEAQ (reference sequence). This CDR3 spans 16 amino acids. CDR3 amino acids: CSSSIAEAGYYNEQFF. CDR3 sequence (DNA): TGTTCCAGCAGCATAGCGGAAGCGGGGTACTACAATGAGCAGTTCTTC.

This clone showed up just once. At one boundary the junction diverges from the germline segment, which might be a read error. The chain joins TRBV30 to TRBJ2-6; D is perhaps TRBD1 (5 bases). The CDR3 is made up of 16 amino acids. Germline values: CDR1 GTSNPN, CDR2 SVGIG (reference sequence). The CDR3, as DNA: TGTGCCTGGAACAGGCGAAGCCTCCCTGGGGCCAACGGCCTGACTTTC. Translation gives CAWNRRSLPGANGLTF.

The rearrangement joins TRBV10-1 to TRBJ1-4; 9 nucleotides match TRBD1. This CDR3 is built from 15 residues. The germline CDR1 and CDR2 sequences are WNHNN and SYGVQD (reference sequence). V shed 3 bases and J 5 bases; nucleotides not matched to a gene: 4. The CDR3 is CASSDPGTGNEKLFF. DNA for the CDR3: TGCGCCAGCAGTGACCCCGGGACAGGGAATGAAAAACTGTTTTTT.

The chain is built from TRBV5-1 and TRBJ2-7; TRBD1 aligns across 7 bases. V dropped 3 bases and J dropped 6; count of bases not matched to a gene: 12. This CDR3 comprises 15 residues. Per germline, CDR1 SGHRS and CDR2 YFSETQ. The CDR3 loop reads CASSSTGVPYGEQYF. The CDR3 DNA sequence: TGCGCCAGCAGCTCAACAGGGGTTCCGTACGGCGAGCAGTACTTC.

This chain links TRBV30 with TRBJ1-3; D remains unclear. The CDR3 spans 14 residues. Germline CDR1 GTSNPN, CDR2 SVGIG (reference sequence). Deletions cut 4 bases from V and 0 bases from J, with 10 bases between. The CDR3: CAWILPSSGNTIYF. CDR3 in DNA: TGTGCCTGGATCTTACCGAGCTCTGGAAACACCATATATTTT.

The J gene is TRBJ1-5, the V gene TRBV29-1, with 7 bases fitting TRBD1. The CDR3 spans 13 residues. V shed 6 bases, J shed 3 bases, and the junction held 5 bases outside the gene matches. CDR1 is SQVTM and CDR2 is ANQGSEA in the germline V gene. CDR3 nucleotide sequence: TGCAGCGTGGAACAGGGGAACAATCAGCCCCAGCATTTT. This translates into CSVEQGNNQPQHF.

The chain is built from TRBV6-1 and TRBJ1-1, with TRBD1 matching 9 bases. The CDR3 contains 15 residues. Germline values: CDR1 MNHNS, CDR2 SASEGT. With 7 bases clipped from V and 7 bases from J, the junction kept 13 bases outside the gene matches. The CDR3 protein is CASKTGTGPRSEAFF. CDR3 bases: TGTGCCAGCAAAACCGGGACAGGGCCCAGAAGTGAAGCTTTCTTT.

The chain links TRBV6-1 to TRBJ1-4, with 7 bases lining up with TRBD1. The CDR3 sequence is 15 residues long. The germline CDR1 and CDR2 sequences are MNHNS and SASEGT. V lost 6 bases to trimming and J lost 0 bases; unmatched junction nucleotides: 4. The CDR3, as DNA: TGTGCCAGCAGGGGACAGTTTGCAACTAATGAAAAACTGTTTTTT. This codes for CASRGQFATNEKLFF.

The J gene is TRBJ2-5, the V gene TRBV11-2, with TRBD2 identical over 11 bases. The germline CDR1 and CDR2 sequences are SGHAT and FQNNGV. This CDR3 comprises 16 residues. Unmatched junction bases numbered 9, after V lost 5 bases and J lost 4 bases. CDR3 in DNA: TGTGCCAGCAGCCTATCTAGCGGGAGGACGTCAGAGACCCAGTACTTC. Protein: CASSLSSGRTSETQYF.

This clone was seen just once. The V gene is TRBV19, the J gene TRBJ2-3; 8 nucleotides agree with TRBD1. The CDR3 contains 15 residues. Unmatched junction bases numbered 4, after V lost 1 base and J lost 4 bases. The germline CDR1 and CDR2 sequences are LNHDA and SQIVND (reference sequence). CDR3 DNA sequence: TGTGCCAGTAGTATAGTAGGACAGGGTCCAGATACGCAGTATTTT. It specifies CASSIVGQGPDTQYF.

This chain links TRBV5-8 with TRBJ1-5; D is unresolved. The length of the CDR3 is 14 residues. Per the germline V gene, CDR1 is SGHTS and CDR2 is YDEGEE. V dropped 2 bases and J dropped 5 bases, with 11 bases sitting between them. The CDR3 DNA is TGTGCCAGCAGCTTCCCCTCCGGTTATCAGCCCCAGCATTTT. It codes for CASSFPSGYQPQHF.

This chain uses TRBV5-5 with TRBJ1-1, with D possibly TRBD1 on 5 matching bases. Germline CDR1 and CDR2: SGHKS and YYEKEE (reference sequence). The CDR3 has 13 amino acids. Trimming removed 4 bases at V and 3 bases at J, with 10 bases between. Written as DNA, the CDR3 is TGTGCCAGCAGCGTTCCAGGGTACACTGAAGCTTTCTTT. Its protein product is CASSVPGYTEAFF.

The chain couples TRBV10-3 to TRBJ2-1; perhaps TRBD1 as D (7 bases). Germline V CDR1 and CDR2: ENHRY, SYGVKD. The CDR3 totals 15 residues. Trimming cost V 6 bases and J 0 bases, with 12 bases left between them. CDR3 sequence reads: CAIRPGGLSYNEQFF. DNA for the CDR3: TGTGCCATCAGGCCAGGGGGGCTCTCCTACAATGAGCAGTTCTTC.

With respect to this clone: At one boundary the junction diverges from the germline segment, which might be a read error. The sample holds other DNA sequences that translate to the same CDR3. The chain combines TRBV27 with TRBJ1-1; D unclear. CDR1 and CDR2 from the germline V gene are MNHEY and SMNVEV (reference sequence). This CDR3 spans 13 amino acids. The CDR3 spells CASSLGSYTEAFF. Here the CDR3 DNA reads TGCGCCAGCAGTCTCGGGTCGTACACTGAAGCTTTCTTT.

The count of this clone is one. J is TRBJ1-2 and V is TRBV28; TRBD1 aligns across 8 bases. Germline assignment: CDR1 MDHEN and CDR2 SYDVKM. This CDR3 is 12 amino acids long. J gave up 7 bases and V 5 bases, and 3 bases lay outside the gene matches. As DNA, the CDR3 is TGTGCCAGCAGTACACAGGGGGTTGGCTACACCTTC. This translates into CASSTQGVGYTF.

The chain combines TRBV6-1 with TRBJ1-1; no definite D call. CDR3 length: 18 amino acids. Looked up from germline, CDR1 is MNHNS and CDR2 is SASEGT. V was trimmed by 2 bases and J by 0 bases, leaving 19 bases between them. The CDR3 region is CASSETPSDASMNTEAFF. The CDR3 nucleotides read TGTGCCAGCAGTGAAACCCCAAGCGACGCCTCCATGAACACTGAAGCTTTCTTT.

This chain connects TRBV5-4 to TRBJ2-2, with D maybe TRBD2 (6 bases). Trimming left V 6 bases short and J 6 bases short, with 12 bases between. The CDR3 is 13 amino acids. Per the germline V gene, CDR1 is SGHNT and CDR2 is YYREEE (reference sequence). The CDR3 sequence: CASTTREAGELFF. The DNA for the CDR3 is TGTGCCAGCACCACTAGGGAGGCCGGGGAGCTGTTTTTT.

This chain joins TRBV30 and TRBJ1-6, with 7 nucleotides matching TRBD1. The CDR3 has 16 residues. Per the germline V gene, CDR1 is GTSNPN and CDR2 is SVGIG (reference sequence). Losses at the gene ends were 0 bases for V and 6 bases for J; bases not matched to a gene: 8. The CDR3 DNA follows: TGTGCCTGGAGTGTGGCAGGGGGGAATACTAATTCACCCCTCCACTTT. It translates to CAWSVAGGNTNSPLHF.

This chain uses TRBV18 with TRBJ2-4; D unresolved. From germline, CDR1 is KGHSH and CDR2 LQKENI. V was trimmed by 0 bases and J by 2 bases, leaving 14 bases between them. The CDR3 extends over 17 amino acids. The CDR3 DNA sequence: TGTGCCAGCTCACCACCGGGCGCCAACGGTCCCAAAAACATTCAGTACTTC. Its translation is CASSPPGANGPKNIQYF.